This TCR beta chain stems from a study of OX40 agonist ivuxolimab in advanced cancers. Trimming cost V 2 bases and J 4 bases, with 8 bases left between them. CDR3 size: 13 residues. CDR1 and CDR2 (germline): WSHSY, SAAADI. Assay used: immunoSEQ multiplex PCR; TCRdb lists only in-frame clones, some missing. Of some 52,000 clones in the sample, roughly 90% were seen once. The chain is built from TRBV10-2 and TRBJ2-5; unclear D gene. The receptor comes from an adult with an advanced solid tumor such as melanoma, head and neck, liver or kidney cancer. Source: CD4+ or CD8+ T cells sorted from blood, taken in a trial of the OX40 agonist ivuxolimab. The CDR3 is CASSERVGETQYF. CDR3 nucleotides: TGCGCCAGCAGTGAGAGGGTGGGAGAGACCCAGTACTTC.